These T cell receptor beta chains were read from a single sample in a study of a mutant IDH1 vaccine in newly diagnosed glioma. Method: immunoSEQ multiplex PCR; TCRdb's copy keeps in-frame clones and lacks some. The sample has about 53,000 clones; approximately 79% are singletons. These receptors have no known antigen. The material was PBMCs, obtained from a glioma patient whose treatment included an IDH1 peptide vaccine. The receptors stem from a woman aged 18-29 years with glioma. Some clones in this sample may be carry-over from other donors' samples. Both conserved end residues are part of each CDR3. A D gene is named only where the DNA matches it firmly. For some rows the clone size is stated as once, few or many, or as a class when expanded; others skip it.

abundance	v_gene	d_gene	j_gene	CDR3aa	CDR3nt
-	TRBV7-2	-	TRBJ2-7	CASSLNPISYEQYF	TGTGCCAGCAGCCTAAACCCTATATCCTACGAGCAGTACTTC
-	TRBV10-3	TRBD1	TRBJ1-3	CAISAVGGGLSSGNTIYF	TGTGCCATCAGTGCGGTTGGAGGGGGCCTAAGCTCTGGAAACACCATATATTTT
-	TRBV10-2	-	TRBJ2-1	CASSETSGGGHEQFF	TGCGCCAGCAGTGAGACTAGCGGAGGGGGCCATGAGCAGTTCTTC
-	TRBV5-4	-	TRBJ1-4	CASSFPNEPSELFF	TGTGCCAGCAGCTTCCCTAATGAACCATCGGAACTGTTTTTT
-	TRBV10-2	-	TRBJ2-5	CATEDYSKTQYF	TGCGCCACCGAGGACTACTCGAAGACCCAGTACTTC
-	TRBV5-6	-	TRBJ2-2	CASTEPDTGELFF	TGTGCCAGCACCGAGCCAGACACCGGGGAGCTGTTTTTT
-	TRBV7-9	-	TRBJ2-7	CASGSIGGDQQYF	TGTGCCTCGGGGAGTATCGGGGGCGACCAGCAGTACTTC
once	TRBV30	-	TRBJ2-5	CAWSSGTPLETQYF	TGTGCCTGGAGTTCCGGGACTCCTTTGGAGACCCAGTACTTC
-	TRBV5-3	-	TRBJ2-7	CARSLVAGRSYEQYF	TGTGCCAGAAGCTTGGTGGCCGGTCGGAGCTACGAGCAGTACTTC
-	TRBV11-3	-	TRBJ2-1	CASSLQGLYNEQFF	TGTGCCAGCAGCTTACAGGGACTGTACAATGAGCAGTTCTTC
-	TRBV9	TRBD1	TRBJ1-1	CASSKRGGGGNTEAFF	TGTGCCAGCAGCAAAAGAGGAGGGGGCGGGAACACTGAAGCTTTCTTT